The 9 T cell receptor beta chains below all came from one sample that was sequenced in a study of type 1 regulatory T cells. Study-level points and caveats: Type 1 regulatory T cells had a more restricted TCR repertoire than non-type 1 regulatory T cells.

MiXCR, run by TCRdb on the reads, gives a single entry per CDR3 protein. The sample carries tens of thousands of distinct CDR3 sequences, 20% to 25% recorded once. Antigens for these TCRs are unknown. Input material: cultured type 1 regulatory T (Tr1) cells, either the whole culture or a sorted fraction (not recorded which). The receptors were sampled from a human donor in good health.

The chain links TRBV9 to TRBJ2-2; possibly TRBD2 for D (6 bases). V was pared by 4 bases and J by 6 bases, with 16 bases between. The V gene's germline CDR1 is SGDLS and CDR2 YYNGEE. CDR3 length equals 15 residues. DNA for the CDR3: TGTGCCAGCAGCACCATCCTCGGGGGTCCCGGGGAGCTGTTTTTT. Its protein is CASSTILGGPGELFF.

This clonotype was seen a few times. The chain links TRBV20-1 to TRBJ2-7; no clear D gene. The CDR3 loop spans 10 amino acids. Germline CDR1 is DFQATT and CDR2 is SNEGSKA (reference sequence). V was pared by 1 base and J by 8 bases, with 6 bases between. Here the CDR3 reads CSARGNQQYF. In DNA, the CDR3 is TGCAGTGCTAGAGGGAATCAGCAGTACTTC.

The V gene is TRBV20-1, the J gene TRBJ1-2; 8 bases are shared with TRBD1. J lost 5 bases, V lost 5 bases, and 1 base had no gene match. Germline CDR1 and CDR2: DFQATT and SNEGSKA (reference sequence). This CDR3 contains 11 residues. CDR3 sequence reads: CSAWTGYGYTF. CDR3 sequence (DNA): TGCAGTGCTTGGACAGGGTATGGCTACACCTTC.

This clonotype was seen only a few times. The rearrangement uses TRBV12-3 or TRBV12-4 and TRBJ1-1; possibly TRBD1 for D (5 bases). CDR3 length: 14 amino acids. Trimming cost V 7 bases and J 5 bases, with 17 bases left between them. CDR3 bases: TGTGCCAGCATTCCGGGGTACGAGGGGACTGAAGCTTTCTTT. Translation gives CASIPGYEGTEAFF.

The CDR3 DNA is TGCAGTGCCGCGTTGGGGGTGGCAAGAGAGACCCAGTACTTC. Residues: CSAALGVARETQYF. The V gene is TRBV20-1, the J gene TRBJ2-5; the D call may be TRBD1 or TRBD2 (5 bases each). This CDR3 has 14 amino acids. The germline gives CDR1 DFQATT, CDR2 SNEGSKA (reference sequence). Trimming took 6 bases from V and 4 from J, leaving 18 bases between them.

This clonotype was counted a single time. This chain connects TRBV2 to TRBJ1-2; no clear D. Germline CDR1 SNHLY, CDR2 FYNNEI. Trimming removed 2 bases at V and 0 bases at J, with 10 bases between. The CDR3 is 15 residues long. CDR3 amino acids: CASSEISRTNYGYTF. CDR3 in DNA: TGTGCCAGCAGTGAAATAAGCCGGACTAACTATGGCTACACCTTC.

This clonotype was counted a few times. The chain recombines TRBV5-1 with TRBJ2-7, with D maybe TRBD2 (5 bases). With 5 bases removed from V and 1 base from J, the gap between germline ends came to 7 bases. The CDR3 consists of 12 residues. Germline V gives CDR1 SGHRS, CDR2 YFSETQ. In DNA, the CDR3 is TGCGCCAGCAGTGGGAGTTCCTACGAGCAGTACTTC. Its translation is CASSGSSYEQYF.

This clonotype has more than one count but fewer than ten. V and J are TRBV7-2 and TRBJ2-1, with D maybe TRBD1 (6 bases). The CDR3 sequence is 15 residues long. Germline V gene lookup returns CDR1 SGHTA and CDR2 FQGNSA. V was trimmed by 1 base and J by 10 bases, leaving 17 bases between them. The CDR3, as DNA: TGTGCCAGCAGCTTAGTACAGGGTGGTGTGGGCGAGCAGTTCTTC. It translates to CASSLVQGGVGEQFF.

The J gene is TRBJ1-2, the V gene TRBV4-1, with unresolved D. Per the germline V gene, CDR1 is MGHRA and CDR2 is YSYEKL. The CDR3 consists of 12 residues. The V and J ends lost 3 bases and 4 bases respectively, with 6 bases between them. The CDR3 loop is CASSQGLYGYTF. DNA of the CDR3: TGCGCCAGCAGCCAGGGTCTCTATGGCTACACCTTC.